The 20 T cell receptor beta chains below all came from one sample that was sequenced in a study of neurological immune-mediated disorders. Noted time point: technical triplicate 3. TCRdb ran MiXCR on the 5' RACE reads and lists one entry per CDR3 protein. The table shows some 48,000 distinct CDR3 sequences, with around a fifth occurring only once. Input material: PBMCs. The source is a man in his 60s with HTLV-1-associated myelopathy (HAM/TSP).

This clonotype appeared many times. This chain links TRBV27 with TRBJ2-1, with TRBD2 as a possible D gene (5 bases). Trimming pared 4 bases from V and 0 bases from J, leaving 16 bases between. CDR3 size: 17 residues. Germline V gene lookup returns CDR1 MNHEY and CDR2 SMNVEV (reference sequence). The CDR3 DNA is TGTGCCAGCAGTTCCATCAATAGCGTTAGCTCCTACAATGAGCAGTTCTTC. Amino acids: CASSSINSVSSYNEQFF.

In its sample, this clonotype was seen many times. The chain is built from TRBV7-9 and TRBJ2-5, with TRBD1 identical over 10 bases. CDR1 is SEHNR, CDR2 FQNEAQ, per germline (reference sequence). Germline trimming cut 3 bases from V and 5 bases from J; bases unmatched to any gene: 6. The CDR3 extends over 15 amino acids. This CDR3 reads CASSFHGDRGETQYF. As DNA, the CDR3 is TGTGCCAGCAGCTTTCACGGGGACAGGGGCGAGACCCAGTACTTC.

This clonotype was detected ten times or more. V gene TRBV7-9 combines with J gene TRBJ1-1; D remains ambiguous. Germline CDR1 reads SEHNR; CDR2 reads FQNEAQ (reference sequence). The ends were cut back, 5 bases at V and 0 bases at J, with 10 bases in the middle. The CDR3 length is 14 residues. CDR3 DNA: TGTGCCAGCAGCGCCCCGGGGATGAACACTGAAGCTTTCTTT. It translates to CASSAPGMNTEAFF.

The table lists this clonotype with many counts. The chain uses TRBV7-9 and TRBJ2-3, with TRBD2 matching 8 bases. Trimming removed 4 bases from V and 5 bases from J; junction bases left unmatched: 14. In germline, CDR1 is SEHNR, CDR2 FQNEAQ (reference sequence). The CDR3 has 17 residues. The CDR3: CASSSPTTSGLRDTQYF. CDR3 bases: TGTGCCAGCAGCTCCCCCACAACTAGCGGATTGCGAGATACGCAGTATTTT. Filled out from reference TRBV7-9 and TRBJ2-3, the complete variable domain reads DTGVSQNPRHKITKRGQNVTFRCDPISEHNRLYWYRQTLGQGPEFLTYFQNEAQLEKSRLLSDRFSAERPKGSFSTLEIQRTEQGDSAMYLCASSSPTTSGLRDTQYFGPGTRLTVL.

Regarding this clonotype: Possible read error: a much larger clone is one base away. The rearrangement links TRBV19 to TRBJ1-2; D unclear. Germline CDR1 is LNHDA and CDR2 is SQIVND (reference sequence). This CDR3 is 14 amino acids long. Here the CDR3 DNA reads TGTGCCAGTAGTATAGGGTCCCCTTACTCTGGCTTCACCTTC. It codes for CASSIGSPYSGFTF.

This clonotype was counted at least ten times. The J gene is TRBJ2-7, the V gene TRBV29-1, with TRBD1 matching 11 bases. Germline V gene sequence: CDR1 SQVTM, CDR2 ANQGSEA. Losses at the gene ends were 1 base for V and 4 bases for J; bases not matched to a gene: 3. The CDR3 extends over 14 amino acids. CDR3 sequence reads: CSVEVRDRGYEQYF. CDR3 nucleotide sequence: TGCAGCGTTGAAGTACGGGACAGGGGGTACGAGCAGTACTTC.

This clonotype came up many times. V usage is TRBV25-1 and J usage is TRBJ2-3; TRBD1 aligns across 8 bases. J was trimmed by 1 base and V by 6 bases; bases with no gene match: 6. Germline CDR1 is MGHDK and CDR2 is SYGVNS. CDR3 length: 15 amino acids. This chain's CDR3 is CASRQGGLGTDTQYF. In DNA, the CDR3 is TGTGCCAGCAGACAGGGGGGCTTGGGCACAGATACGCAGTATTTT.

This clonotype was counted ten times or more. The chain recombines TRBV12-3 or TRBV12-4 with TRBJ2-7; D is possibly TRBD1 or TRBD2 (5 bases each). This CDR3 spans 15 amino acids. Trimming left V 6 bases short and J 9 bases short, with 24 bases between. The CDR3 reads CASSWGDGKTGTQYF. CDR3 coding DNA: TGTGCCAGCAGCTGGGGCGATGGGAAGACCGGGACGCAGTACTTC.

This clonotype was observed at least ten times. V and J are TRBV5-1 and TRBJ2-1; D perhaps matches TRBD1 (6 bases). Looked up from germline, CDR1 is SGHRS and CDR2 is YFSETQ. The CDR3 loop spans 13 amino acids. The V and J ends lost 7 bases and 2 bases respectively, with 10 bases between them. CDR3 region: CASGTRTYNEQFF. DNA of the CDR3: TGCGCCAGCGGGACAAGAACCTACAATGAGCAGTTCTTC.

This clonotype was seen many times. The rearrangement uses TRBV20-1 and TRBJ2-7, with 13 bases aligning to TRBD2. Germline V gene lookup returns CDR1 DFQATT and CDR2 SNEGSKA (reference sequence). The CDR3 covers 15 residues. Trimming cost V 4 bases and J 2 bases; bases outside gene matches: 5. The CDR3 protein is CSAIRGTSGAYEQYF. DNA for the CDR3: TGCAGTGCTATCCGCGGGACTAGCGGGGCCTACGAGCAGTACTTC.

The table lists this clonotype with many counts. The chain recombines TRBV20-1 with TRBJ2-1; TRBD2 aligns across 7 bases. Germline V gene lookup returns CDR1 DFQATT and CDR2 SNEGSKA (reference sequence). The trim removed 3 bases at V and 2 bases at J, leaving 4 bases unmatched. This CDR3 contains 14 residues. The CDR3 region has the DNA TGCAGTGCTAGGGCTAGCGGCACCTACAATGAGCAGTTCTTC. It encodes CSARASGTYNEQFF.

This clonotype was picked up many times. The chain links TRBV5-1 to TRBJ2-2, with 7 bases fitting TRBD1. The CDR3 runs to 16 residues. Germline-derived CDR1 and CDR2 are SGHRS and YFSETQ. V trimming: 4 bases; J trimming: 1 base; junction bases outside the gene matches: 7. The CDR3, as DNA: TGCGCCAGCAGCCCCACAGGGGTCGGGAACACCGGGGAGCTGTTTTTT. Translating it yields CASSPTGVGNTGELFF.

About this clonotype itself: The junction departs from germline at one end; a sequencing error may be responsible. The chain links TRBV5-1 to TRBJ2-1; D is perhaps TRBD1 (6 bases). The germline CDR1 and CDR2 sequences are SGHRS and YFSETQ. The CDR3 extends over 14 amino acids. The CDR3 here is CASSPGDSYNEQLF. The CDR3 bases are TGCGCCAGCAGCCCAGGGGATTCCTACAATGAGCAGTTATTC.

This clonotype was observed many times. The chain employs TRBV5-1 and TRBJ1-6; D not certain. This CDR3 contains 12 residues. From germline, CDR1 is SGHRS and CDR2 YFSETQ. V was cut by 4 bases and J by 5 bases, with 4 bases left in between. CDR3 coding DNA: TGCGCCAGCAGCGCCGATAATTCACCCCTCCACTTT. It specifies CASSADNSPLHF. The full variable domain, with the rest looked up from reference TRBV5-1 and TRBJ1-6, is KAGVTQTPRYLIKTRGQQVTLSCSPISGHRSVSWYQQTPGQGLQFLFEYFSETQRNKGNFPGRFSGRQFSNSRSEMNVSTLELGDSALYLCASSADNSPLHFGNGTRLTVT.

At least ten counts were recorded for this clonotype. The chain's CDR3 is CASGDSGYGYNEQFF. The CDR3 DNA reads as TGTGCCAGCGGGGATAGCGGATACGGATACAATGAGCAGTTCTTC. The rearrangement joins TRBV5-6 to TRBJ2-1, with D possibly matching TRBD2 (6 bases). The germline CDR1 and CDR2 sequences are SGHDT and YYEEEE. Trimming removed 7 bases from V and 4 bases from J, with 18 bases in between. The CDR3 contains 15 residues.

This clonotype was counted only a few times. This chain connects TRBV3-1 to TRBJ2-7; D possibly matches TRBD1 or TRBD2 (6 bases each). CDR3 size: 16 residues. The germline V gene has CDR1 LGHDT and CDR2 YNNKEL (reference sequence). Trimming took 1 base from V and 2 from J, leaving 15 bases between them. Here the CDR3 reads CASSQVSGAGPYEQYF. CDR3 DNA: TGTGCCAGCAGCCAAGTGTCGGGGGCCGGCCCCTACGAGCAGTACTTC.

In this sample, this clonotype turned up many times. This chain connects TRBV3-1 to TRBJ2-3; D is possibly TRBD1 or TRBD2 (5 bases each). Germline loops: CDR1 LGHDT, CDR2 YNNKEL (reference sequence). CDR3 size: 14 residues. The V end lost 4 bases, the J end lost 6 bases, and 14 bases lay between the germline ends. The DNA of the CDR3 is TGTGCCAGCAGCCGCCGGGACCCCACGGATACGCAGTATTTT. It specifies CASSRRDPTDTQYF.

This clonotype has ten or more counts. This chain connects TRBV20-1 to TRBJ2-3; 10 nucleotides align to TRBD2. This CDR3 comprises 15 residues. J was trimmed by 2 bases and V by 3 bases; bases with no gene match: 5. Per germline, CDR1 DFQATT and CDR2 SNEGSKA (reference sequence). The CDR3 sequence is CSASWTSGSTDTQYF. Here the CDR3 DNA reads TGCAGTGCTAGTTGGACTAGCGGCTCCACAGATACGCAGTATTTT.

The chain joins TRBV25-1 to TRBJ2-7, with D unresolved. Germline V gene lookup returns CDR1 MGHDK and CDR2 SYGVNS. The ends were cut back, 8 bases at V and 3 bases at J, with 20 bases in the middle. The CDR3 consists of 15 residues. The CDR3 protein is CASSSSSLLDYEQYF. The DNA of the CDR3 is TGTGCCAGCTCTTCGAGTTCTTTACTGGACTACGAGCAGTACTTC.

In regard to this clonotype: One end of the junction fails to match germline, which may point to a read error. The CDR3 DNA is TGCTGCGTTGAGTCGGGAGTAGGGACAGATACGCAGTATTTT. Its translation is CCVESGVGTDTQYF. The genes are TRBV29-1 and TRBJ2-3; a possible D gene is TRBD2 (6 bases). CDR3 length equals 14 residues. Germline V gene lookup returns CDR1 SQVTM and CDR2 ANQGSEA.